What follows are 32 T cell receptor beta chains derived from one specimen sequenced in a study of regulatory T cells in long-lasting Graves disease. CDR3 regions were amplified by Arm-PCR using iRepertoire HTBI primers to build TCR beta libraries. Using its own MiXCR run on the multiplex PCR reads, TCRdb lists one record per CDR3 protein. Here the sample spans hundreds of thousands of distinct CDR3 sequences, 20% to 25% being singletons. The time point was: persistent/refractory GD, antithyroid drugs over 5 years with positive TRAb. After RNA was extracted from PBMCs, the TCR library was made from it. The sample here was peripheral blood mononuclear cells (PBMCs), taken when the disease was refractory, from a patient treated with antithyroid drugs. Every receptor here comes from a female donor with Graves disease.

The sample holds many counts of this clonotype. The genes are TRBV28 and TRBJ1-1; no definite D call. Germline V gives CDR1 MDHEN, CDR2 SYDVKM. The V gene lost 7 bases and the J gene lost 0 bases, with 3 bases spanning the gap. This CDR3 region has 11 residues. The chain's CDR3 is CASNLNTEAFF. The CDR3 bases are TGTGCCAGCAACTTGAACACTGAAGCTTTCTTT.

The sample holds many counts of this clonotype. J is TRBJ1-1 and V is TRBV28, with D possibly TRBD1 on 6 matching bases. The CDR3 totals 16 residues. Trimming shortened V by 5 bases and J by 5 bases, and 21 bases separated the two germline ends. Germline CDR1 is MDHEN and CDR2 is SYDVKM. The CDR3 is CASSRRGIGIGTEAFF. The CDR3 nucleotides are TGTGCCAGCAGTCGCAGGGGTATTGGGATTGGGACTGAAGCTTTCTTT.

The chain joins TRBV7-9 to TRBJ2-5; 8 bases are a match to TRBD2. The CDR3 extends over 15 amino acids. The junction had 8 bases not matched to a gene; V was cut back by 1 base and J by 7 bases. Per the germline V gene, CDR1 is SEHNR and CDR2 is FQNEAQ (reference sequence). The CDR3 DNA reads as TGTGCCAGCAGCTTAGACCGGGGGGGGTATTCGACCCAGTACTTC. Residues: CASSLDRGGYSTQYF. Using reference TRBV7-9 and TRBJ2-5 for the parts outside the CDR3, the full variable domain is DTGVSQNPRHKITKRGQNVTFRCDPISEHNRLYWYRQTLGQGPEFLTYFQNEAQLEKSRLLSDRFSAERPKGSFSTLEIQRTEQGDSAMYLCASSLDRGGYSTQYFGPGTRLLVL.

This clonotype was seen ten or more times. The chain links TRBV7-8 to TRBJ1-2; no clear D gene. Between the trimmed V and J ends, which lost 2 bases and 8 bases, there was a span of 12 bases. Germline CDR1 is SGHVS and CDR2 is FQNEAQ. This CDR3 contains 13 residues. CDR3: CASSLLAGRGYTF. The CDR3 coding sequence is TGTGCCAGCAGCTTACTCGCAGGCCGCGGCTACACCTTC.

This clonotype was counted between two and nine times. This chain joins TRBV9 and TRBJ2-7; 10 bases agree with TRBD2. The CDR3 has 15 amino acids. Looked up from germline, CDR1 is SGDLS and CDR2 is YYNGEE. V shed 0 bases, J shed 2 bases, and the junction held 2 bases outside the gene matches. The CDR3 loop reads CASSVGGLATYEQYF. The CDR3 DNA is TGTGCCAGCAGCGTAGGGGGACTAGCGACCTACGAGCAGTACTTC.

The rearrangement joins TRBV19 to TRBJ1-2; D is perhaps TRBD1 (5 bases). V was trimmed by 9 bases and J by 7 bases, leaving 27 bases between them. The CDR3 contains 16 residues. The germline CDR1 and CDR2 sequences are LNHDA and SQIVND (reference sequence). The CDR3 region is CASHSRVLGQGVGYTF. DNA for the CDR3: TGTGCCAGCCACTCCCGAGTATTAGGCCAGGGTGTTGGCTACACCTTC. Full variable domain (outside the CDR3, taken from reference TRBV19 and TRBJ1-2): DGGITQSPKYLFRKEGQNVTLSCEQNLNHDAMYWYRQDPGQGLRLIYYSQIVNDFQKGDIAEGYSVSREKKESFPLTVTSAQKNPTAFYLCASHSRVLGQGVGYTFGSGTRLTVV.

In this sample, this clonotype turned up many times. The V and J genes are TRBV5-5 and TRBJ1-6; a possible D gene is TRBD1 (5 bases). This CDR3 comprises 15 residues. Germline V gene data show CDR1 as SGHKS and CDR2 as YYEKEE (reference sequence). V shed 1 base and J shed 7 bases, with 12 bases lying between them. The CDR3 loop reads CASSLRGDGNSPLHF. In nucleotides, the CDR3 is TGTGCCAGCAGCTTGCGAGGGGACGGCAATTCACCCCTCCACTTT.

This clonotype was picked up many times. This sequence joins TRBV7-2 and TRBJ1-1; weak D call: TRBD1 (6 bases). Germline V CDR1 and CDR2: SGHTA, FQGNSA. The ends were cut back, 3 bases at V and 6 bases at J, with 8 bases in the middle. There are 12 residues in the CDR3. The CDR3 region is CASSLGAAEAFF. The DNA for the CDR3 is TGTGCCAGCAGCTTGGGGGCGGCTGAAGCTTTCTTT.

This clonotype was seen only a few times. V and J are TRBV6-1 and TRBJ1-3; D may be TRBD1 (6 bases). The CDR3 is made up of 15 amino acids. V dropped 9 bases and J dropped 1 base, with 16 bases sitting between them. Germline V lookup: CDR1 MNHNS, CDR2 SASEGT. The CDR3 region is CASISGTRSGNTIYF. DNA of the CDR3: TGTGCCAGTATTTCCGGGACAAGGTCTGGAAACACCATATATTTT.

CDR3 region: CAWSPLRAGELFF. In DNA, the CDR3 is TGTGCCTGGAGTCCCTTGCGGGCCGGGGAGCTGTTTTTT. J is TRBJ2-2 and V is TRBV30; perhaps TRBD2 as D (5 bases). This CDR3 is built from 13 residues. Per germline, CDR1 GTSNPN and CDR2 SVGIG (reference sequence). Trimming removed 2 bases at V and 6 bases at J, with 10 bases between.

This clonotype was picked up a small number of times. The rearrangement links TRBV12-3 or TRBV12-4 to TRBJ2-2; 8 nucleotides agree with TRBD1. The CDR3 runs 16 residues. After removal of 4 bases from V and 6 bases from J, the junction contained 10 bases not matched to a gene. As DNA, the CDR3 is TGTGCCAGCAGTTCGCCAGGGGGCGCCCCCGCCGGGGAGCTGTTTTTT. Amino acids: CASSSPGGAPAGELFF.

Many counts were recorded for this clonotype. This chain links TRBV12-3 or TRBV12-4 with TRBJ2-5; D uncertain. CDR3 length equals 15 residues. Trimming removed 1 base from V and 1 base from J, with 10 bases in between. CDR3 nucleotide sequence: TGTGCCAGCAGTTTAGGCTCAAACCTCCAAGAGACCCAGTACTTC. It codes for CASSLGSNLQETQYF.

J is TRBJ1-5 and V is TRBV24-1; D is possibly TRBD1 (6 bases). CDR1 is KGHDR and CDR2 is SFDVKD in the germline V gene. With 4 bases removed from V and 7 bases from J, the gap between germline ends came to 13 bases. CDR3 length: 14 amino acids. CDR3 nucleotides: TGTGCCACCAGTGACGGGTCGGGGGCGCAGCCCCAGCATTTT. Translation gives CATSDGSGAQPQHF.

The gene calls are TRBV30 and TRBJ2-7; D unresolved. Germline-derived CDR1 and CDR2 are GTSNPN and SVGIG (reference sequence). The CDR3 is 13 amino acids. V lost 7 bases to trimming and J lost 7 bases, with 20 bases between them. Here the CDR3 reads CASNAGANWEQYF. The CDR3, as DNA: TGTGCCTCCAACGCCGGCGCCAATTGGGAGCAGTACTTC. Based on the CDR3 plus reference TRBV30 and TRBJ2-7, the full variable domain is SQTIHQWPATLVQPVGSPLSLECTVEGTSNPNLYWYRQAAGRGLQLLFYSVGIGQISSEVPQNLSASRPQDRQFILSSKKLLLSDSGFYLCASNAGANWEQYFGPGTRLTVT.

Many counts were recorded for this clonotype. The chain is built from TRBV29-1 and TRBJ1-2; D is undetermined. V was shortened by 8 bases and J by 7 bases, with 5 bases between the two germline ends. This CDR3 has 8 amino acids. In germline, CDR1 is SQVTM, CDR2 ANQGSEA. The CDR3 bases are TGCAGCATCCCTGGCTACACCTTC. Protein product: CSIPGYTF.

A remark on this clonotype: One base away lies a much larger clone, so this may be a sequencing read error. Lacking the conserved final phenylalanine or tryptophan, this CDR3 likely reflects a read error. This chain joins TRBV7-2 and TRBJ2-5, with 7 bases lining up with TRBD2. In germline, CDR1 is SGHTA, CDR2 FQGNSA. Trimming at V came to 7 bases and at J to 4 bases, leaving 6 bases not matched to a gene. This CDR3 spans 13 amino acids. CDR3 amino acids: CASTAGGGETQYS. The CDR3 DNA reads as TGTGCCAGCACCGCGGGCGGGGGAGAGACCCAGTACTCC.

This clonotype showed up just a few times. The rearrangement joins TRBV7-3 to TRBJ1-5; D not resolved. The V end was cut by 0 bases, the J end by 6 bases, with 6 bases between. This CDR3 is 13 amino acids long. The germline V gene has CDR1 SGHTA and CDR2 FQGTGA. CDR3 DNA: TGTGCCAGCAGCTTAACCTTCGGTCAGCCCCAGCATTTT. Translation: CASSLTFGQPQHF. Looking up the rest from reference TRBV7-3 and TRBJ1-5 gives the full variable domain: GAGVSQTPSNKVTEKGKYVELRCDPISGHTALYWYRQSLGQGPEFLIYFQGTGAADDSGLPNDRFFAVRPEGSVSTLKIQRTERGDSAVYLCASSLTFGQPQHFGDGTRLSIL.

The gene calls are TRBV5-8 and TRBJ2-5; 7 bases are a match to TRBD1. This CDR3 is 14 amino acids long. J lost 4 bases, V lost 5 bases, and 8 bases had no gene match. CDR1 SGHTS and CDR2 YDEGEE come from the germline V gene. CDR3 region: CASSIRYRGETQYF. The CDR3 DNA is TGTGCCAGCAGTATTAGGTACAGGGGAGAGACCCAGTACTTC.

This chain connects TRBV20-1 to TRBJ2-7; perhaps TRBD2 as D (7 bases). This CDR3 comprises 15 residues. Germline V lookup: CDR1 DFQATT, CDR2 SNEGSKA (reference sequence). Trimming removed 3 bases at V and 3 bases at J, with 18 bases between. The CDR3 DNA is TGCAGTGCTAGCCCAGCGGAGGGGGGGTACTACGAGCAGTACTTC. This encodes CSASPAEGGYYEQYF.

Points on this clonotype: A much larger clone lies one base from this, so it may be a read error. CDR3 coding DNA: TGCGCCAGCAGCTCCCGACTAGCGGGAGATCACGACATTCAGCACTTC. Protein: CASSSRLAGDHDIQHF. The chain links TRBV5-5 to TRBJ2-4; TRBD2 agrees at 12 bases. Germline V CDR1 and CDR2: SGHKS, YYEKEE (reference sequence). CDR3 size: 16 residues.

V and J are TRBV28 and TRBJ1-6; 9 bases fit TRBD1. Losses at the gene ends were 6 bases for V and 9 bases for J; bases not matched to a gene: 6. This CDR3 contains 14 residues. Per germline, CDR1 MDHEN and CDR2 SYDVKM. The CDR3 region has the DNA TGTGCCAGCAGCCGGACAGGGGCCCGTTCACCCCTCCACTTT. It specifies CASSRTGARSPLHF.

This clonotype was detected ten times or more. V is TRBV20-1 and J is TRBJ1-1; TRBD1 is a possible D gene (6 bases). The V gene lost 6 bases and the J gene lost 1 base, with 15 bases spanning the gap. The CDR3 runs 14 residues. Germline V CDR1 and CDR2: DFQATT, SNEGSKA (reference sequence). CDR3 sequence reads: CSATGPGQNTEAFF. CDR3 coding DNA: TGCAGTGCCACAGGCCCGGGACAGAACACTGAAGCTTTCTTT.

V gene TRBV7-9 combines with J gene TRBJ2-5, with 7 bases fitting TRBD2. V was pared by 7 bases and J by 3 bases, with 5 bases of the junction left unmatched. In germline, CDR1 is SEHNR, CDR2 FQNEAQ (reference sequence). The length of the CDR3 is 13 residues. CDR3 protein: CASTGLFKETQYF. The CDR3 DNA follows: TGTGCCAGCACGGGACTATTTAAAGAGACCCAGTACTTC.

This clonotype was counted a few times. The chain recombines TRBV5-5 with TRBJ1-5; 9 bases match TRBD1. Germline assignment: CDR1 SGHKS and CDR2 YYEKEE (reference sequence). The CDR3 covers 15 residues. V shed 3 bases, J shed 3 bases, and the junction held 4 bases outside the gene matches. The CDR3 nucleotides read TGTGCCAGCAGCTCCACAGGGGGCAACAATCAGCCCCAGCATTTT. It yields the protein CASSSTGGNNQPQHF.

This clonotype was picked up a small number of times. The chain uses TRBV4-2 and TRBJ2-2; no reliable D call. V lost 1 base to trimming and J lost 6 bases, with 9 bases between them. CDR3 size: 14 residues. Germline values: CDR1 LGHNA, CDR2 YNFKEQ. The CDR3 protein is CASSQGLWAGELFF. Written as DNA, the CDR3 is TGTGCCAGCAGCCAAGGCCTCTGGGCCGGGGAGCTGTTTTTT.

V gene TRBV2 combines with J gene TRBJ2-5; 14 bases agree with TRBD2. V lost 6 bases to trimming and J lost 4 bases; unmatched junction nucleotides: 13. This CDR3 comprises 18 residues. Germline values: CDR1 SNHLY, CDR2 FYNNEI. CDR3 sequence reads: CASSQVLTSGGARETQYF. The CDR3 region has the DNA TGTGCCAGCAGCCAAGTCCTGACTAGCGGGGGGGCCAGAGAGACCCAGTACTTC.

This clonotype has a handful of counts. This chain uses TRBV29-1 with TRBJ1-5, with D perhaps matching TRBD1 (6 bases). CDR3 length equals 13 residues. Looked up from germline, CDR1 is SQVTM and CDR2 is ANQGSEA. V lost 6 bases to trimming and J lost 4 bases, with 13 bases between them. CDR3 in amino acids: CSVGGAGNQPQHF. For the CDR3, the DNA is TGCAGCGTGGGGGGGGCGGGGAATCAGCCCCAGCATTTT. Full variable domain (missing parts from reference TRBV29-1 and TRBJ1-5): SAVISQKPSRDICQRGTSLTIQCQVDSQVTMMFWYRQQPGQSLTLIATANQGSEATYESGFVIDKFPISRPNLTFSTLTVSNMSPEDSSIYLCSVGGAGNQPQHFGDGTRLSIL.

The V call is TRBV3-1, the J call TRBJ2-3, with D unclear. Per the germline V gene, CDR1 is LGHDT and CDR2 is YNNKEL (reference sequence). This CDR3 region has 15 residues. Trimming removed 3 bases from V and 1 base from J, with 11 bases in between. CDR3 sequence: CASSQGWSRTDTQYF. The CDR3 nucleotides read TGTGCCAGCAGCCAGGGTTGGAGTCGCACAGATACGCAGTATTTT.

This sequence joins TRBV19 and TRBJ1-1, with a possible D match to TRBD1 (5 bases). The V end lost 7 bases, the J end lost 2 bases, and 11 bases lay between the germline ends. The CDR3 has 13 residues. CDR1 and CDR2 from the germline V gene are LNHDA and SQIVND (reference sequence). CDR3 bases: TGTGCCAGTACGAGGGGATTAAACACTGAAGCTTTCTTT. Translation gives CASTRGLNTEAFF.

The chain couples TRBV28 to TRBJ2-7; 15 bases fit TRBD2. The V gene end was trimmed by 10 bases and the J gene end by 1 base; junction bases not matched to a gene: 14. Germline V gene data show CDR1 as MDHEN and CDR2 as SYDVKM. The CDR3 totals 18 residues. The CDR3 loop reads CAIGTGLAGGPRSYEQYF. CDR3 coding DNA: TGTGCCATCGGGACCGGACTAGCGGGAGGGCCGAGGTCCTACGAGCAGTACTTC.

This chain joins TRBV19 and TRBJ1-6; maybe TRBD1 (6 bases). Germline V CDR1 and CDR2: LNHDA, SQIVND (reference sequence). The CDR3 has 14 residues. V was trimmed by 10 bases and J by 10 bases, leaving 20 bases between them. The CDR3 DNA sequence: TGTGCCACCTCCCTCGGAGGGGGGAACTCACCCCTCCACTTT. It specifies CATSLGGGNSPLHF. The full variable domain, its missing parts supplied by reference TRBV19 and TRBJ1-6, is DGGITQSPKYLFRKEGQNVTLSCEQNLNHDAMYWYRQDPGQGLRLIYYSQIVNDFQKGDIAEGYSVSREKKESFPLTVTSAQKNPTAFYLCATSLGGGNSPLHFGNGTRLTVT.

CDR3 loop: CASSPGTTETQYF. The CDR3 DNA follows: TGTGCCAGCAGCCCCGGGACAACCGAGACCCAGTACTTC. The chain couples TRBV6-1 to TRBJ2-5, with TRBD1 as a possible D gene (6 bases). This CDR3 is 13 amino acids long. Trimming took off 6 bases at V and 5 bases at J, with 13 bases between the two ends. CDR1 is MNHNS, CDR2 SASEGT, per germline.